This T cell receptor beta chain was identified in a study of T cell changes during pregnancy in multiple sclerosis. Profiling relied on immunoSEQ multiplex PCR, and the TCRdb table lists in-frame clones only, not all of them. The sample holds roughly 100,000 clones, about nine tenths seen once. Germline loops: CDR1 SEHNR, CDR2 FQNEAQ (reference sequence). Trimming removed 2 bases from V and 8 bases from J; junction bases left unmatched: 5. The CDR3 has 13 amino acids. This clone was observed once. The TCR was taken from a female donor in good health, enrolled as a control in a pregnancy study. The genes are TRBV7-9 and TRBJ1-2; 7 nucleotides agree with TRBD1. Sequencing used peripheral blood, obtained after pregnancy. The CDR3 is CASSLSEGAGYTF. In DNA form, the CDR3 reads TGTGCCAGCAGCTTATCAGAGGGGGCGGGCTACACCTTC.